The 26 T cell receptor beta chains below come from one sample, sequenced in a study of cytomegalovirus exposure and HLA in healthy donors. PCR was performed using 60 Vbeta and 13 Jbeta primers. Assay used: immunoSEQ multiplex PCR; TCRdb lists only in-frame clones, some missing. Here the sample spans 200,000 or so clones, over 65% being singletons. Sequenced input: PBMCs. The receptors here all came from a middle-aged man in good health and CMV-seronegative.

This clone was seen a few times. The chain employs TRBV5-1 and TRBJ2-1; 8 nucleotides align to TRBD1. Germline lookup yields CDR1 SGHRS and CDR2 YFSETQ. This CDR3 contains 14 residues. After removal of 4 bases from V and 4 bases from J, the junction contained 4 bases not matched to a gene. CDR3 DNA: TGCGCCAGCAGCCAGGACAGGGTGTACAATGAGCAGTTCTTC. This encodes CASSQDRVYNEQFF.

This rearrangement joins TRBV5-8 to TRBJ2-1; 10 bases fit TRBD1. CDR3 size: 18 residues. The V and J ends lost 4 bases and 0 bases, in that order; junction bases with no gene match: 10. In germline, CDR1 is SGHTS, CDR2 YDEGEE. The DNA of the CDR3 is TGTGCCAGCAGCCGTGACAGGGGGCTCGCCGGCTCCTACAATGAGCAGTTCTTC. It yields the protein CASSRDRGLAGSYNEQFF. The variable domain in full, with the rest retrieved from reference TRBV5-8 and TRBJ2-1, is EAGVTQSPTHLIKTRGQQATLRCSPISGHTSVYWYQQALGLGLQFLLWYDEGEERNRGNFPPRFSGRQFPNYSSELNVNALELEDSALYLCASSRDRGLAGSYNEQFFGPGTRLTVL.

This chain uses TRBV27 with TRBJ1-3; weak D call: TRBD1 (5 bases). Germline CDR1 and CDR2: MNHEY and SMNVEV (reference sequence). Trimming shortened V by 3 bases and J by 4 bases, and 10 bases separated the two germline ends. This CDR3 has 14 amino acids. CDR3 DNA: TGTGCCAGCAGTTTGTCGGCAGGGGGAAACACCATATATTTT. It is translated as CASSLSAGGNTIYF.

The count of this clone is one. The rearrangement links TRBV6-4 to TRBJ2-3, with D possibly matching TRBD2 (6 bases). The CDR3 runs to 15 residues. V was pared by 3 bases and J by 8 bases, with 18 bases between. Germline-derived CDR1 and CDR2 are MRHNA and SNTAGT. The CDR3 coding sequence is TGTGCCAGCAGTGAAGGGGTAGCGGCTTCTGGTACGCAGTATTTT. Translation: CASSEGVAASGTQYF.

This chain connects TRBV11-1 to TRBJ1-1, with D maybe TRBD1 (5 bases). V gave up 2 bases and J gave up 8 bases, with 6 bases separating them. The CDR3 length is 11 residues. The germline CDR1 and CDR2 sequences are SGHAT and FQDESV (reference sequence). The CDR3 nucleotides read TGTGCCAGCAGCTTAACAGGCGAAGCTTTCTTT. It specifies CASSLTGEAFF.

The gene calls are TRBV9 and TRBJ2-3; D may be TRBD2 (5 bases). The germline CDR1 and CDR2 sequences are SGDLS and YYNGEE. CDR3 size: 14 residues. With 0 bases removed from V and 4 bases from J, the gap between germline ends came to 9 bases. CDR3 DNA: TGTGCCAGCAGCGTAGAAGCCGGGGCAGATACGCAGTATTTT. It is translated as CASSVEAGADTQYF.

V usage is TRBV7-9 and J usage is TRBJ2-5, with 9 positions matching TRBD2. The CDR3 is 14 residues long. The germline gives CDR1 SEHNR, CDR2 FQNEAQ (reference sequence). V was pared by 5 bases and J by 2 bases, with 3 bases of the junction left unmatched. Written as DNA, the CDR3 is TGTGCCAGCAGCCCTAGCGGGGCACAAGAGACCCAGTACTTC. Its translation is CASSPSGAQETQYF.

The genes are TRBV2 and TRBJ1-2; TRBD1 is a possible D gene (6 bases). Trimming removed 0 bases at V and 4 bases at J, with 12 bases between. CDR3 length equals 15 residues. Germline lookup yields CDR1 SNHLY and CDR2 FYNNEI. CDR3 in DNA: TGTGCCAGCAGTGAAGCGCACGGGACACCCTATGGCTACACCTTC. Amino acid sequence: CASSEAHGTPYGYTF.

CDR3 sequence reads: CAWSGLWAVNTEAFF. CDR3 nucleotide sequence: TGTGCCTGGAGTGGGTTGTGGGCAGTGAACACTGAAGCTTTCTTT. V is TRBV30 and J is TRBJ1-1; D gene unclear. The V gene's germline CDR1 is GTSNPN and CDR2 SVGIG (reference sequence). The CDR3 totals 15 residues. Deletions cut 1 base from V and 0 bases from J, with 12 bases between.

The chain combines TRBV18 with TRBJ1-5; possible D gene TRBD1, 6 bases. The CDR3 loop spans 14 amino acids. CDR1 and CDR2 from the germline V gene are KGHSH and LQKENI. Trimming removed 5 bases from V and 7 bases from J, with 15 bases in between. DNA for the CDR3: TGTGCCAGCTCAGCCGACAGGCAGGGGCAGCCCCAGCATTTT. This codes for CASSADRQGQPQHF.

The rearrangement links TRBV27 to TRBJ2-7; TRBD2 aligns across 9 bases. The ends lost 1 base at V and 3 bases at J; junction bases unmatched: 13. Germline CDR1 is MNHEY and CDR2 is SMNVEV (reference sequence). The CDR3 runs 18 residues. The CDR3 loop reads CASSLYPSISGSDYEQYF. CDR3 DNA: TGTGCCAGCAGTTTATACCCCTCAATTAGCGGGAGTGACTACGAGCAGTACTTC.

J is TRBJ1-6 and V is TRBV7-9, with 9 bases aligning to TRBD1. There are 15 residues in the CDR3. Losses at the gene ends were 4 bases for V and 10 bases for J; bases not matched to a gene: 8. From germline, CDR1 is SEHNR and CDR2 FQNEAQ (reference sequence). The CDR3 protein is CASSSGTGLRSPLHF. The CDR3 bases are TGTGCCAGCAGCTCCGGGACAGGGCTAAGGTCACCCCTCCACTTT.

V and J are TRBV29-1 and TRBJ1-2; 7 bases are a match to TRBD1. CDR1 and CDR2 from the germline V gene are SQVTM and ANQGSEA. J gave up 3 bases and V 3 bases, and 4 bases lay outside the gene matches. The CDR3 totals 13 residues. CDR3 loop: CSVERGRHYGYTF. The CDR3 DNA follows: TGCAGCGTTGAGAGGGGGCGGCACTATGGCTACACCTTC.

This clone was observed once. The chain carries TRBV14 and TRBJ1-1; no firm D call. V was cut by 4 bases and J by 0 bases, with 12 bases left in between. Germline lookup yields CDR1 SGHDN and CDR2 FVKESK. This CDR3 region has 15 residues. CDR3 residues: CASSLLRGLNTEAFF. DNA for the CDR3: TGTGCCAGCAGCCTACTCAGAGGGCTGAACACTGAAGCTTTCTTT.

This rearrangement joins TRBV28 to TRBJ2-7; 12 nucleotides match TRBD2. The V and J ends lost 8 bases and 3 bases, in that order; junction bases with no gene match: 11. Germline CDR1 reads MDHEN; CDR2 reads SYDVKM. The length of the CDR3 is 16 residues. The CDR3 loop reads CASRDPGTSGFYEQYF. The CDR3 region has the DNA TGTGCCAGCCGGGACCCCGGGACTAGCGGGTTCTACGAGCAGTACTTC.

This chain links TRBV6-1 with TRBJ1-5; D call uncertain. Trimming took 10 bases from V and 4 from J, leaving 17 bases between them. The V gene's germline CDR1 is MNHNS and CDR2 SASEGT. The CDR3 length is 14 residues. The CDR3 DNA follows: TGTGCCACCCAACGGAGCGGAGGGAATCAGCCCCAGCATTTT. Protein product: CATQRSGGNQPQHF.

This chain joins TRBV28 and TRBJ1-2; no reliable D call. This CDR3 has 13 residues. Germline V gene lookup returns CDR1 MDHEN and CDR2 SYDVKM. V lost 5 bases to trimming and J lost 8 bases, with 15 bases between them. CDR3 sequence: CASSPTPARGYTF. CDR3 in DNA: TGTGCCAGCAGTCCCACCCCGGCTAGGGGCTACACCTTC.

V is TRBV9 and J is TRBJ2-5; 8 nucleotides agree with TRBD2. V trimming: 7 bases; J trimming: 1 base; junction bases outside the gene matches: 3. This CDR3 is built from 13 residues. Germline CDR1 and CDR2: SGDLS and YYNGEE. As DNA, the CDR3 is TGTGCCAGCGCGGGGGGCAGCCAAGAGACCCAGTACTTC. Translating it yields CASAGGSQETQYF.

V usage is TRBV4-3 and J usage is TRBJ1-2; no clear D gene. CDR1 and CDR2 (germline): LGHNA, YSLEER. This CDR3 has 15 residues. V was pared by 0 bases and J by 1 base, with 9 bases between. CDR3 region: CASSQDRVSNYGYTF. The CDR3 nucleotides are TGCGCCAGCAGCCAAGATCGGGTCAGTAACTATGGCTACACCTTC.

V is TRBV4-2 and J is TRBJ1-2; no definite D call. CDR3 length: 15 residues. With 0 bases removed from V and 3 bases from J, the gap between germline ends came to 11 bases. From germline, CDR1 is LGHNA and CDR2 YNFKEQ. CDR3 residues: CASSQDPGRDYGYTF. In DNA form, the CDR3 reads TGTGCCAGCAGCCAAGATCCGGGGAGGGACTATGGCTACACCTTC.

This clone appeared once. The V call is TRBV29-1, the J call TRBJ2-5; 10 nucleotides agree with TRBD2. The V segment lost 1 base and the J segment 5 bases; nucleotides outside the gene matches: 4. Germline-derived CDR1 and CDR2 are SQVTM and ANQGSEA. This CDR3 contains 14 residues. The CDR3: CSVEGSGRWETQYF. The DNA for the CDR3 is TGCAGCGTTGAAGGTAGCGGGAGGTGGGAGACCCAGTACTTC.

This chain uses TRBV18 with TRBJ2-1; TRBD1 matches 8 bases. Germline CDR1 reads KGHSH; CDR2 reads LQKENI. V shed 4 bases, J shed 5 bases, and the junction held 1 base outside the gene matches. There are 13 residues in the CDR3. The CDR3, as DNA: TGTGCCAGCTCACTGGGACAGGACAATGAGCAGTTCTTC. Translation gives CASSLGQDNEQFF.

Here the CDR3 reads CASSVQEGQPQHF. Written as DNA, the CDR3 is TGTGCCAGTAGTGTACAGGAAGGACAGCCCCAGCATTTT. V gene TRBV19 combines with J gene TRBJ1-5, with a tentative D call TRBD1 (5 bases). This CDR3 is 13 amino acids long. The V gene's germline CDR1 is LNHDA and CDR2 SQIVND (reference sequence). V was shortened by 5 bases and J by 7 bases, with 12 bases between the two germline ends.

The chain has TRBV10-3 and TRBJ2-5, with a weak D call TRBD2 (5 bases). Between the trimmed V and J ends, which lost 0 bases and 3 bases, there was a span of 11 bases. Germline V gives CDR1 ENHRY, CDR2 SYGVKD. The CDR3 covers 15 residues. The DNA for the CDR3 is TGTGCCATCAGTGAGTCTCACCGGGAAGAAGAGACCCAGTACTTC. Amino acid sequence: CAISESHREEETQYF.

The gene calls are TRBV15 and TRBJ1-4; 7 nucleotides agree with TRBD1. Germline V gives CDR1 LNHNV, CDR2 YYDKDF (reference sequence). Trimming removed 5 bases from V and 5 bases from J; junction bases left unmatched: 8. This CDR3 is 15 amino acids long. CDR3 sequence: CATSGKQGTNEKLFF. The CDR3 DNA is TGTGCCACCAGCGGAAAACAGGGGACGAATGAAAAACTGTTTTTT.

DNA for the CDR3: TGCGCCAGCAGCCAAAGACAGGGCTATGACGCCGGGGAGCTGTTTTTT. Protein: CASSQRQGYDAGELFF. This rearrangement joins TRBV4-3 to TRBJ2-2; 7 nucleotides match TRBD1. From germline, CDR1 is LGHNA and CDR2 YSLEER. The trim removed 2 bases at V and 6 bases at J, leaving 9 bases unmatched. The CDR3 is made up of 16 amino acids.